This T cell receptor (beta chain) was recovered during a study of T cell changes during pregnancy in multiple sclerosis. Measured with immunoSEQ multiplex PCR; TCRdb has only the in-frame clones, and not every one. The data show 130,000 or so clones, 85% to 95% seen once. V lost 5 bases to trimming and J lost 8 bases, with 12 bases between them. Germline V gene lookup returns CDR1 SQVTM and CDR2 ANQGSEA. The CDR3 has 12 amino acids. This sequence originates from a female donor with multiple sclerosis, enrolled in a pregnancy study. The rearrangement joins TRBV29-1 to TRBJ1-4, with D tentatively TRBD1 (6 bases). The specimen was peripheral blood, collected before pregnancy. DNA for the CDR3: TGCAGCGTTTGGGACATCGGCGAAAAACTGTTTTTT. It is translated as CSVWDIGEKLFF.